Listed here are 23 T cell receptor beta chains from one sample, sequenced in a study of cytotoxic CD8 clonotypes in ibrutinib-treated CLL. Assay: immunoSEQ multiplex PCR; the TCRdb copy retains only in-frame clones and omits some. The repertoire has 45,000 to 70,000 clones, approximately 52% of them found once; the top ten carry over 20%. The specimen was PBMCs, collected after 24 months of ibrutinib treatment. The receptors were gathered from a human donor with chronic lymphocytic leukemia.

This clone was detected many times. This CDR3 is CASSFGRLNTGELFF. The CDR3, as DNA: TGTGCCAGCAGTTTCGGCAGACTTAACACCGGGGAGCTGTTTTTT. J is TRBJ2-2 and V is TRBV28; no clear D. Trimming took 3 bases from V and 2 from J, leaving 10 bases between them. This CDR3 has 15 residues. CDR1 is MDHEN, CDR2 SYDVKM, per germline.

This clone was detected a few times. The gene calls are TRBV11-2 and TRBJ1-2, with D unresolved. V lost 5 bases, J lost 7 bases, and 11 bases lay in between. The CDR3 contains 12 residues. Germline V gene data show CDR1 as SGHAT and CDR2 as FQNNGV. In DNA, the CDR3 is TGTGCCAGCAGCGGCCTCACTGGTGGCTACACCTTC. Translating it yields CASSGLTGGYTF.

V and J are TRBV2 and TRBJ1-3, with no clear D. This CDR3 comprises 14 residues. With 6 bases removed from V and 2 bases from J, the gap between germline ends came to 11 bases. Per the germline V gene, CDR1 is SNHLY and CDR2 is FYNNEI. As DNA, the CDR3 is TGTGCCAGCAGGGAACAGCTCACTGGAAACACCATATATTTT. As protein: CASREQLTGNTIYF.

The chain links TRBV5-4 to TRBJ1-2; 9 bases agree with TRBD1. The CDR3 loop spans 15 amino acids. Germline CDR1 reads SGHNT; CDR2 reads YYREEE (reference sequence). The J segment lost 6 bases and the V segment lost 4 bases, leaving 10 bases of the junction unmatched. The CDR3 region is CASSQRDRALDGYTF. DNA for the CDR3: TGTGCCAGCAGCCAAAGGGACAGGGCTTTAGATGGCTACACCTTC.

The rearrangement uses TRBV7-2 and TRBJ2-5, with 10 bases lining up with TRBD2. Germline assignment: CDR1 SGHTA and CDR2 FQGNSA. The CDR3 spans 16 residues. The J segment lost 1 base and the V segment lost 3 bases, leaving 5 bases of the junction unmatched. The CDR3 DNA is TGTGCCAGCAGCTTCCGACAGCGGGGGGGCCAAGAGACCCAGTACTTC. Translating it yields CASSFRQRGGQETQYF.

The genes are TRBV19 and TRBJ1-5; D is uncertain. CDR3 length equals 14 residues. The V gene's germline CDR1 is LNHDA and CDR2 SQIVND (reference sequence). With 6 bases removed from V and 3 bases from J, the gap between germline ends came to 12 bases. DNA for the CDR3: TGTGCCAGTAGCCCGACGCGGGACAATCAGCCCCAGCATTTT. As protein: CASSPTRDNQPQHF. The whole variable domain, remainder taken from reference TRBV19 and TRBJ1-5, is DGGITQSPKYLFRKEGQNVTLSCEQNLNHDAMYWYRQDPGQGLRLIYYSQIVNDFQKGDIAEGYSVSREKKESFPLTVTSAQKNPTAFYLCASSPTRDNQPQHFGDGTRLSIL.

This clone appeared a few times. V and J are TRBV28 and TRBJ1-1; 7 nucleotides match TRBD1. The V gene end was trimmed by 3 bases and the J gene end by 4 bases; junction bases not matched to a gene: 8. The CDR3 consists of 15 residues. The germline CDR1 and CDR2 sequences are MDHEN and SYDVKM. In DNA form, the CDR3 reads TGTGCCAGCAGTTTGCTAACAGGGGTGGCCACTGAAGCTTTCTTT. It translates to CASSLLTGVATEAFF.

This clone was observed a few times. V and J are TRBV14 and TRBJ2-2, with no clear D. CDR1 is SGHDN, CDR2 FVKESK, per germline. The germline V and J ends were trimmed by 0 bases and 1 base, with 9 bases remaining between them. The CDR3 is made up of 16 amino acids. The CDR3 reads CASSQDLVGNTGELFF. CDR3 DNA: TGTGCCAGCAGCCAAGATCTCGTGGGGAACACCGGGGAGCTGTTTTTT.

This chain joins TRBV5-6 and TRBJ2-5, with D tentatively TRBD2 (6 bases). The germline CDR1 and CDR2 sequences are SGHDT and YYEEEE. V was trimmed by 4 bases and J by 10 bases, leaving 14 bases between them. The CDR3 totals 12 residues. DNA of the CDR3: TGTGCCAGCAGCACTCAGGCGGGGAACCAGTACTTC. It codes for CASSTQAGNQYF.

The chain combines TRBV4-2 with TRBJ2-7, with TRBD1 matching 9 bases. The germline V gene encodes CDR1 LGHNA and CDR2 YNFKEQ. J was trimmed by 3 bases and V by 2 bases; bases with no gene match: 17. This CDR3 spans 19 amino acids. This CDR3 reads CASSQTGQGGGMIHYEQYF. The CDR3 bases are TGTGCCAGCAGCCAAACGGGACAGGGTGGAGGAATGATCCACTACGAGCAGTACTTC.

This clone was detected a few times. The chain employs TRBV2 and TRBJ1-5; possibly TRBD1 for D (6 bases). Trimming shortened V by 5 bases and J by 3 bases, and 11 bases separated the two germline ends. The CDR3 consists of 14 residues. Germline V CDR1 and CDR2: SNHLY, FYNNEI. Written as DNA, the CDR3 is TGTGCCAGCAGTTACACAGGGTTCAATCAGCCCCAGCATTTT. Translated, it gives CASSYTGFNQPQHF.

A few counts support this clone. The V gene is TRBV7-8, the J gene TRBJ2-7, with 12 positions matching TRBD2. This CDR3 comprises 15 residues. V lost 3 bases, J lost 3 bases, and 3 bases stayed unmatched. From germline, CDR1 is SGHVS and CDR2 FQNEAQ. The CDR3 is CASSFGTSGHYEQYF. In DNA, the CDR3 is TGTGCCAGCAGCTTCGGGACTAGCGGGCACTACGAGCAGTACTTC.

In its sample, this clone was seen once. The chain carries TRBV4-2 and TRBJ1-6, with D possibly matching TRBD1 (6 bases). CDR3 length: 16 residues. Germline-derived CDR1 and CDR2 are LGHNA and YNFKEQ. Between the trimmed V and J ends, which lost 0 bases and 4 bases, there was a span of 10 bases. The CDR3 is CASSQERTVYNSPLHF. The CDR3 DNA sequence: TGTGCCAGCAGCCAAGAAAGGACAGTTTATAATTCACCCCTCCACTTT.

This clone showed up just a few times. V usage is TRBV5-1 and J usage is TRBJ2-5, with 10 bases identical to TRBD2. The germline V gene has CDR1 SGHRS and CDR2 YFSETQ. Trimming took 2 bases from V and 2 from J; bases not matched to a gene: 6. The CDR3 sequence is 16 residues long. In nucleotides, the CDR3 is TGCGCCAGCAGCTTCCCTAGCGGGGGCCTTCAAGAGACCCAGTACTTC. Residues: CASSFPSGGLQETQYF.

The chain combines TRBV7-2 with TRBJ1-1, with 7 bases aligning to TRBD1. Germline loops: CDR1 SGHTA, CDR2 FQGNSA. The CDR3 spans 15 residues. V was pared by 5 bases and J by 5 bases, with 11 bases of the junction left unmatched. CDR3 DNA: TGTGCCAGCAGCCCACCAGGGGGGAGTCCAACTGAAGCTTTCTTT. It yields the protein CASSPPGGSPTEAFF.

This clone was detected a few times. The V call is TRBV6-5, the J call TRBJ2-5, with 7 positions matching TRBD2. The CDR3 has 13 residues. Germline CDR1 and CDR2: MNHEY and SVGAGI. J was trimmed by 5 bases and V by 6 bases; bases with no gene match: 6. The CDR3 is CASSGRSGETQYF. CDR3 DNA sequence: TGTGCCAGCAGCGGGAGGTCTGGGGAGACCCAGTACTTC.

The chain has TRBV27 and TRBJ1-5; D is possibly TRBD1 (6 bases). The CDR3 spans 15 residues. V lost 3 bases to trimming and J lost 6 bases, with 15 bases between them. CDR1 is MNHEY, CDR2 SMNVEV, per germline (reference sequence). CDR3 sequence reads: CASSLGGAWVQPQHF. CDR3 in DNA: TGTGCCAGCAGTTTGGGGGGGGCGTGGGTTCAGCCCCAGCATTTT.

This rearrangement joins TRBV27 to TRBJ1-2; 8 nucleotides match TRBD1. Per germline, CDR1 MNHEY and CDR2 SMNVEV (reference sequence). The V and J ends lost 5 bases and 0 bases, in that order; junction bases with no gene match: 11. The CDR3 has 17 amino acids. The CDR3, as DNA: TGTGCCAGCAGTGCCCGGCCCCCGGGACAGGCTAACTATGGCTACACCTTC. Translated, it gives CASSARPPGQANYGYTF.

By proportion, this clone is medium-sized. The CDR3 sequence is CASSVNIRDTNEKLFF. The CDR3 DNA reads TGTGCCAGCAGCGTCAACATCCGGGACACTAATGAAAAACTGTTTTTT. This rearrangement joins TRBV7-9 to TRBJ1-4, with a tentative D call TRBD1 (5 bases). Germline lookup yields CDR1 SEHNR and CDR2 FQNEAQ (reference sequence). This CDR3 is 16 amino acids long. Trimming shortened V by 5 bases and J by 2 bases, and 15 bases separated the two germline ends. The full variable domain, its missing parts supplied by reference TRBV7-9 and TRBJ1-4, is DTGVSQNPRHKITKRGQNVTFRCDPISEHNRLYWYRQTLGQGPEFLTYFQNEAQLEKSRLLSDRFSAERPKGSFSTLEIQRTEQGDSAMYLCASSVNIRDTNEKLFFGSGTQLSVL.

The CDR3 DNA reads as TGTGCTTCGACAGAGAATAATTCACCCCTCCACTTT. Amino acids: CASTENNSPLHF. The gene calls are TRBV6-5 and TRBJ1-6, with D possibly matching TRBD1 (5 bases). Germline V lookup: CDR1 MNHEY, CDR2 SVGAGI. The CDR3 runs 12 residues.

J is TRBJ2-3 and V is TRBV10-1; no clear D gene. Looked up from germline, CDR1 is WNHNN and CDR2 is SYGVQD (reference sequence). V dropped 6 bases and J dropped 4 bases, with 14 bases sitting between them. CDR3 size: 14 residues. CDR3 bases: TGCGCCAGCAGGAGATCCGGACCCTCAGATACGCAGTATTTT. Translated: CASRRSGPSDTQYF.

This clone was counted at least ten times. The chain has TRBV7-6 and TRBJ1-2; D unclear. The CDR3 extends over 14 amino acids. The germline V gene encodes CDR1 SGHVS and CDR2 FNYEAQ. The V end lost 5 bases, the J end lost 3 bases, and 13 bases lay between the germline ends. The CDR3 protein is CASSPSAGYYGYTF. In nucleotides, the CDR3 is TGTGCCAGCAGCCCATCCGCAGGTTACTATGGCTACACCTTC.

This clone was observed at least ten times. The rearrangement uses TRBV13 and TRBJ1-4; a possible D gene is TRBD1 (6 bases). The germline V and J ends were trimmed by 4 bases and 4 bases, with 19 bases remaining between them. CDR3 size: 17 residues. In germline, CDR1 is PRHDT, CDR2 FYEKMQ (reference sequence). The CDR3 loop is CASSSRTDASLNEKLFF. The CDR3 nucleotides are TGTGCCAGCAGCTCCCGGACAGACGCTTCCCTTAATGAAAAACTGTTTTTT. Combining the CDR3 with reference TRBV13 and TRBJ1-4 gives the whole variable domain AAGVIQSPRHLIKEKRETATLKCYPIPRHDTVYWYQQGPGQDPQFLISFYEKMQSDKGSIPDRFSAQQFSDYHSELNMSSLELGDSALYFCASSSRTDASLNEKLFFGSGTQLSVL.